This TCR beta chain was obtained from a study of blood T cell dynamics during melanoma immunotherapy. Study information: Metastatic melanoma patients received first-line pembrolizumab or nivolumab plus ipilimumab.

Germline V gene sequence: CDR1 MNHEY, CDR2 SVGAGI. Trimming removed 6 bases at V and 3 bases at J, with 6 bases between. The CDR3 totals 11 residues. Profiled with immunoSEQ multiplex PCR; TCRdb holds only in-frame clones, not every one. This table holds more than 6,500 clones, over 70% found once. Time point noted: pre-treatment baseline. Prior systemic cancer therapy, immunosuppressant use and other active malignancies excluded patients. The sample in question was blood, obtained from a patient treated with checkpoint blockade. This clonotype originated in a human donor with melanoma. Some clones in this sample may be carry-over from other donors' samples. This chain joins TRBV6-5 and TRBJ2-7; D remains unclear. CDR3 DNA sequence: TGTGCCAGCAGGGACGTCTACGAGCAGTACTTC. Amino acids: CASRDVYEQYF.